Below, one T cell receptor (beta chain) is given with its context. Which antigen it targets is not known. No much larger clone is present one base from it, and per-base qualities are unavailable. This specimen belongs to a study of blood T cell repertoires in COVID-19 (dated by TCRdb to about 2020). About the full investigation: Samples from collaborators originated in the United States, Italy and Spain and spanned both the acute and convalescent phases of COVID-19. Where available, HLA class I and class II types were taken from metadata supplied by the sample provider and were not determined by assay-based typing. Samples came from the ongoing ImmuneRACE study (first 160 participants) plus 1,254 subjects from 6 global collaborators. The repertoires were released in a freely available public database meant as a resource for research on the immune response to SARS-CoV-2. The prospective study material was composed of cDNA or gDNA derived from T cells, B-cell-depleted T cells, or PBMCs. Deeply sampled blood TCRbeta repertoires from subjects exposed to, actively infected with, or recovered from COVID-19 were included in the dataset. Sample metadata almost always included a de-identified subject ID, COVID-19 status, age in years and sex. What the study reported, not specific to this receptor: The quantity of clinical and demographic metadata differed by source and by participant and was supplied without curation.

The immunoSEQ Assay, a bias-controlled multiplex PCR, was used to amplify TCRbeta CDR3 regions from genomic DNA. The authors' analysis ran thus. The number of nucleated cells in each sample was estimated by amplification of reference gene primers within the assay. Sequence reads were collapsed and filtered to measure the absolute abundance of every unique TCRbeta CDR3 rearrangement. Productive Simpson clonality was computed per sample as the square root of Simpson's diversity index over productive rearrangements. TCRdb carries this immuneACCESS record with in-frame sequences only. Its versions omit some clonotypes, under half of them owing to an unresolved V gene in the studies checked, with the rest unexplained. V, J and clone size were drawn from that table, and D and trimming were deduced from the DNA. The sample table records 240,000 or so clones; more than 75% of these occur just once. More than 2.5% of the sample goes to the ten largest clones.

A second Seattle source provided samples from volunteer blood donors who had recovered from COVID-19. Collaborating institutions collected whole blood in K2EDTA tubes following their own protocols. For TCRbeta analysis, collaborator samples were shipped as frozen whole blood, as isolated PBMCs, or as DNA extracted from either sample type. V loses 4 bases, J loses 0 bases, and the germline ends lie 10 bases apart. From the cysteine through the phenylalanine, the CDR3 covers 15 amino acids. Only CDR3 DNA is held: 45 bases, read in frame from base 1. From the germline V gene, CDR1 is SGHAT and CDR2 is FQNNGV.

What was sequenced was peripheral blood. The clonotype originates from a woman under 40 who had recovered from COVID-19. The sequence links TRBV11-2 to TRBJ2-1; no D segment can be confidently identified. The CDR3 amino acid sequence is: CASSSATSSYNEQFF. DNA sequence: TGTGCCAGCAGCTCCGCAACCAGCTCCTACAATGAGCAGTTCTTC.